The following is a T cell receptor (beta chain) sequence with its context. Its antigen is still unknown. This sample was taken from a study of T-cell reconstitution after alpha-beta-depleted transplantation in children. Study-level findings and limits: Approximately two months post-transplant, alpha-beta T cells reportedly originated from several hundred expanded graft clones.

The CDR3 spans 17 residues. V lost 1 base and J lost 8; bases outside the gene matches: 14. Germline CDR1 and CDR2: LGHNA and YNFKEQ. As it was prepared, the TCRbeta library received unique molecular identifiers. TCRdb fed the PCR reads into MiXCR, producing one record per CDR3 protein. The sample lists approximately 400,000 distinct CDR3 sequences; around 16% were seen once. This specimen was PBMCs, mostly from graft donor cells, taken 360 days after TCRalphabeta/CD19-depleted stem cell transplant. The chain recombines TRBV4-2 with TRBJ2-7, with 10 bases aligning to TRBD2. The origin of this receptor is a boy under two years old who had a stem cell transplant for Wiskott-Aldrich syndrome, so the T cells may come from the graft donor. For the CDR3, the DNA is TGTGCCAGCAGCCAAGCTCTGGGGCTAGCGGGGGCTGAGAAGCAGTACTTC. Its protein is CASSQALGLAGAEKQYF.